This T cell receptor beta chain derives from a study of technical replicates of blood from several donors. Data came from immunoSEQ multiplex PCR; TCRdb stores just in-frame clones and leaves some out. The sample includes under 70,000 clones, 86% of them seen just once. As regards this clone: Other nucleotide sequences from this sample produce the same CDR3.

Germline CDR1 and CDR2: SEHNR and FQNEAQ (reference sequence). V shed 3 bases and J 4 bases; nucleotides not matched to a gene: 4. The CDR3 spans 15 residues. The rearrangement links TRBV7-9 to TRBJ2-7; 12 bases match TRBD2. Sequenced input: PBMCs. This clonotype originated in a human donor in good health. Some clones in this sample may be carry-over from other donors' samples. The DNA of the CDR3 is TGTGCCAGCAGCTTGGCTAGCGGGAGGGGGTACGAGCAGTACTTC. Translating gives CASSLASGRGYEQYF.